This entry lists 30 T cell receptor beta chains sequenced from one sample in a study of cytomegalovirus exposure and HLA in healthy donors. The assay was immunoSEQ multiplex PCR, and TCRdb's table has in-frame clones only and misses some. This sample has 200,000 or so clones; 75% to 85% occur once, and the top ten carry around 15%. The source material was PBMCs. These receptors were obtained from a woman in her twenties or thirties in good health and CMV-seropositive.

V gene TRBV30 combines with J gene TRBJ2-3, with TRBD2 matching 13 bases. The CDR3 loop spans 16 amino acids. Looked up from germline, CDR1 is GTSNPN and CDR2 is SVGIG (reference sequence). The trim removed 3 bases at V and 3 bases at J, leaving 6 bases unmatched. CDR3 loop: CAWSGGLAGITDTQYF. CDR3 in DNA: TGTGCCTGGAGCGGGGGACTAGCGGGAATTACAGATACGCAGTATTTT. Complete variable domain (other parts from reference TRBV30 and TRBJ2-3): SQTIHQWPATLVQPVGSPLSLECTVEGTSNPNLYWYRQAAGRGLQLLFYSVGIGQISSEVPQNLSASRPQDRQFILSSKKLLLSDSGFYLCAWSGGLAGITDTQYFGPGTRLTVL.

This chain links TRBV30 with TRBJ2-5; maybe TRBD2 (5 bases). This CDR3 is 16 amino acids long. Germline V gene sequence: CDR1 GTSNPN, CDR2 SVGIG (reference sequence). Trimming removed 2 bases at V and 0 bases at J, with 16 bases between. The DNA of the CDR3 is TGTGCCTGGAGTCCCGCCTTCGGACTGTACCAAGAGACCCAGTACTTC. Translated, it gives CAWSPAFGLYQETQYF.

The genes are TRBV2 and TRBJ1-2, with 11 bases lining up with TRBD1. J was trimmed by 7 bases and V by 9 bases; bases with no gene match: 7. This CDR3 has 13 residues. Germline V gene sequence: CDR1 SNHLY, CDR2 FYNNEI. Here the CDR3 reads CARVGTGGRGYTF. The CDR3 DNA sequence: TGTGCCAGGGTCGGGACAGGGGGACGTGGCTACACCTTC.

V usage is TRBV28 and J usage is TRBJ1-2; the match to TRBD1 covers 7 bases. The CDR3 runs to 14 residues. With V trimmed by 6 bases and J by 4 bases, 8 bases remained unmatched. Germline V gene lookup returns CDR1 MDHEN and CDR2 SYDVKM. Written as DNA, the CDR3 is TGTGCCAGCAGCCCGGGACAGACCCTCTATGGCTACACCTTC. Encoded protein: CASSPGQTLYGYTF.

This clone was detected a few times. This chain connects TRBV30 to TRBJ2-5; D gene unclear. Trimming stripped 5 bases from V and 2 bases from J, with 12 bases between. Germline-derived CDR1 and CDR2 are GTSNPN and SVGIG (reference sequence). This CDR3 comprises 13 residues. In DNA, the CDR3 is TGTGCCTGGGAACACCTTCGTCAAGAGACCCAGTACTTC. Protein: CAWEHLRQETQYF.

V usage is TRBV5-6 and J usage is TRBJ2-1, with TRBD2 identical over 7 bases. Trimming took 2 bases from V and 8 from J; bases not matched to a gene: 4. CDR1 SGHDT and CDR2 YYEEEE come from the germline V gene. This CDR3 region has 13 residues. The CDR3 loop is CASSFGRADEQFF. The CDR3 nucleotides are TGTGCCAGCAGCTTTGGGAGGGCGGATGAGCAGTTCTTC.

V usage is TRBV7-9 and J usage is TRBJ1-2, with TRBD1 matching over 8 bases. Germline V gene lookup returns CDR1 SEHNR and CDR2 FQNEAQ (reference sequence). This CDR3 region has 15 residues. V lost 5 bases and J lost 2; bases outside the gene matches: 7. The CDR3 DNA reads TGTGCCAGCAGCCCAACGGACAGGGCGAACTATGGCTACACCTTC. Protein product: CASSPTDRANYGYTF.

The rearrangement links TRBV5-1 to TRBJ2-3; D is perhaps TRBD2 (6 bases). Germline V gene data show CDR1 as SGHRS and CDR2 as YFSETQ. The V gene lost 2 bases and the J gene lost 0 bases, with 13 bases spanning the gap. The CDR3 consists of 16 residues. The CDR3 region is CASSFLAESSTDTQYF. DNA of the CDR3: TGCGCCAGCAGCTTCTTAGCGGAGTCTAGCACAGATACGCAGTATTTT.

The chain joins TRBV28 to TRBJ1-3; a weak D match, TRBD1 (6 bases). This CDR3 region has 15 residues. Germline V gene data show CDR1 as MDHEN and CDR2 as SYDVKM. V was clipped by 2 bases and J by 1 base, with 9 bases between them. Here the CDR3 DNA reads TGTGCCAGCAGTTTACATACAGGGTCTGGAAACACCATATATTTT. Encoded protein: CASSLHTGSGNTIYF.

The chain joins TRBV27 to TRBJ2-1, with TRBD1 as a possible D gene (5 bases). The germline gives CDR1 MNHEY, CDR2 SMNVEV (reference sequence). Trimming left V 0 bases short and J 3 bases short, with 12 bases between. This CDR3 spans 16 amino acids. Here the CDR3 reads CASSLSGVGIYNEQFF. For the CDR3, the DNA is TGTGCCAGCAGTTTATCAGGGGTTGGAATCTACAATGAGCAGTTCTTC.

This clone was seen a few times. The chain is built from TRBV19 and TRBJ2-1; TRBD1 might be the D (5 bases). The germline gives CDR1 LNHDA, CDR2 SQIVND (reference sequence). Trimming pared 7 bases from V and 8 bases from J, leaving 12 bases between. The CDR3 has 12 amino acids. CDR3 loop: CASKLWGDEQFF. DNA for the CDR3: TGTGCCAGTAAGCTTTGGGGCGATGAGCAGTTCTTC.

The rearrangement uses TRBV18 and TRBJ1-1; no definite D call. This CDR3 region has 13 residues. The ends were cut back, 3 bases at V and 12 bases at J, with 17 bases in the middle. CDR1 and CDR2 from the germline V gene are KGHSH and LQKENI. Here the CDR3 DNA reads TGTGCCAGCTCACCCTCGGGAGTTGGCGTTCCTTTCTTT. The encoded protein is CASSPSGVGVPFF.

This clone was picked up a small number of times. This chain uses TRBV29-1 with TRBJ1-1; 9 bases match TRBD1. Germline V gene lookup returns CDR1 SQVTM and CDR2 ANQGSEA. Losses at the gene ends were 4 bases for V and 4 bases for J; bases not matched to a gene: 7. The CDR3 length is 14 residues. CDR3 loop: CSVGNRGLGTEAFF. The CDR3 nucleotides are TGCAGCGTTGGCAACAGGGGGCTTGGCACTGAAGCTTTCTTT.

The rearrangement joins TRBV5-1 to TRBJ2-2; 8 bases fit TRBD1. The CDR3 runs to 14 residues. CDR1 and CDR2 (germline): SGHRS, YFSETQ. The ends lost 4 bases at V and 4 bases at J; junction bases unmatched: 3. This CDR3 is CASSLTGGTGELFF. CDR3 sequence (DNA): TGCGCCAGCAGCCTTACAGGGGGCACCGGGGAGCTGTTTTTT.

The chain uses TRBV27 and TRBJ1-5, with a tentative D call TRBD1 (5 bases). Germline V gene data show CDR1 as MNHEY and CDR2 as SMNVEV (reference sequence). The germline V and J ends were trimmed by 0 bases and 4 bases, with 13 bases remaining between them. CDR3 size: 16 residues. CDR3 DNA: TGTGCCAGCAGTTTATCGGGGACTAATCCTAATCAGCCCCAGCATTTT. Its translation is CASSLSGTNPNQPQHF.

This clone came up once. The genes are TRBV6-5 and TRBJ1-2; D gene ambiguous. V was clipped by 6 bases and J by 5 bases, with 16 bases between them. CDR3 size: 14 residues. CDR1 MNHEY and CDR2 SVGAGI come from the germline V gene. The CDR3 protein is CASRSSWESYGYTF. CDR3 sequence (DNA): TGTGCCAGCAGGTCTAGTTGGGAGAGTTATGGCTACACCTTC.

The J gene is TRBJ1-1, the V gene TRBV9, with D possibly being TRBD1 (6 bases). The CDR3 covers 13 residues. CDR1 SGDLS and CDR2 YYNGEE come from the germline V gene. The V end lost 3 bases, the J end lost 9 bases, and 15 bases lay between the germline ends. DNA for the CDR3: TGTGCCAGCAGCGCCACAGGGTCAGGAAAAGCTTTCTTT. This codes for CASSATGSGKAFF.

The chain couples TRBV29-1 to TRBJ1-1; 8 bases line up with TRBD1. The CDR3 runs to 13 residues. The junction had 4 bases not matched to a gene; V was cut back by 6 bases and J by 1 base. Looked up from germline, CDR1 is SQVTM and CDR2 is ANQGSEA. As DNA, the CDR3 is TGCAGCGTCCAGGGACAGGCGAACACTGAAGCTTTCTTT. It encodes CSVQGQANTEAFF.

CDR3 protein: CASSLETGVNEQFF. The CDR3 coding sequence is TGCGCCAGCAGCTTGGAGACAGGGGTCAATGAGCAGTTCTTC. V and J are TRBV5-1 and TRBJ2-1; TRBD1 matches at 8 bases. V gave up 0 bases and J gave up 6 bases; unmatched junction bases: 2. Germline loops: CDR1 SGHRS, CDR2 YFSETQ. CDR3 length: 14 residues.

This clone was seen just once. The rearrangement links TRBV27 to TRBJ2-5; TRBD1 agrees at 9 bases. CDR1 and CDR2 from the germline V gene are MNHEY and SMNVEV (reference sequence). With 6 bases clipped from V and 5 bases from J, the junction kept 7 bases outside the gene matches. This CDR3 is 14 amino acids long. CDR3 region: CASRGQGRDETQYF. The DNA of the CDR3 is TGTGCCAGCAGGGGACAGGGACGGGACGAGACCCAGTACTTC.

The chain employs TRBV6-5 and TRBJ2-1, with 13 bases that match TRBD2. Germline V lookup: CDR1 MNHEY, CDR2 SVGAGI. The junction had 7 bases not matched to a gene; V was cut back by 2 bases and J by 9 bases. There are 16 residues in the CDR3. CDR3 bases: TGTGCCAGCAGTTACCCCGGACTAGCGGGAGAGAGTGAGCAGTTCTTC. It encodes CASSYPGLAGESEQFF.

The V gene is TRBV7-2, the J gene TRBJ1-5; D remains unclear. In germline, CDR1 is SGHTA, CDR2 FQGNSA. CDR3 size: 15 residues. Trimming stripped 4 bases from V and 7 bases from J, with 17 bases between. As DNA, the CDR3 is TGTGCCAGCAGCTCGATTTCGGGAGGGAGGCAGCCCCAGCATTTT. It encodes CASSSISGGRQPQHF.

This rearrangement joins TRBV19 to TRBJ1-3, with 7 positions matching TRBD1. The germline V gene encodes CDR1 LNHDA and CDR2 SQIVND (reference sequence). The CDR3 extends over 13 amino acids. V gave up 4 bases and J gave up 8 bases; unmatched junction bases: 5. The DNA for the CDR3 is TGTGCCAGTAGTAGAGACAGGGAAGACACCATATATTTT. It is translated as CASSRDREDTIYF.

This chain links TRBV29-1 with TRBJ2-7; D perhaps matches TRBD2 (6 bases). Trimming removed 5 bases from V and 1 base from J, with 9 bases in between. The CDR3 is 12 amino acids. Looked up from germline, CDR1 is SQVTM and CDR2 is ANQGSEA. For the CDR3, the DNA is TGCAGCGTTTTGGAGGGATCCTACGAGCAGTACTTC. This gives the protein CSVLEGSYEQYF.

The V call is TRBV13, the J call TRBJ2-2, with D perhaps TRBD2 (6 bases). V shed 5 bases and J shed 4 bases, with 17 bases lying between them. The CDR3 is 16 residues long. The germline V gene encodes CDR1 PRHDT and CDR2 FYEKMQ (reference sequence). CDR3 residues: CASSQSVVAVTGELFF. DNA of the CDR3: TGTGCCAGCAGCCAATCGGTGGTAGCGGTCACCGGGGAGCTGTTTTTT.

This clone occurred a few times. The genes are TRBV5-1 and TRBJ2-7, with 9 bases lining up with TRBD1. The V gene's germline CDR1 is SGHRS and CDR2 YFSETQ. This CDR3 region has 13 residues. With 2 bases clipped from V and 6 bases from J, the junction kept 3 bases outside the gene matches. The CDR3 nucleotides read TGCGCCAGCAGCTTCGGGACAGGGCGCGAGCAGTACTTC. Its translation: CASSFGTGREQYF.

The chain combines TRBV5-1 with TRBJ1-2, with a weak D call TRBD1 (5 bases). The CDR3 contains 15 residues. V was shortened by 3 bases and J by 8 bases, with 20 bases between the two germline ends. The germline V gene encodes CDR1 SGHRS and CDR2 YFSETQ. Here the CDR3 reads CASSSEQGTRRGYTF. CDR3 nucleotides: TGCGCCAGCAGCTCCGAACAAGGGACTCGTCGGGGCTACACCTTC.

This chain links TRBV19 with TRBJ1-2, with 9 bases matching TRBD1. Germline trimming cut 3 bases from V and 8 bases from J; bases unmatched to any gene: 7. The CDR3 extends over 14 amino acids. CDR1 is LNHDA, CDR2 SQIVND, per germline (reference sequence). The CDR3 here is CASSMGQGPEGYTF. The CDR3, as DNA: TGTGCCAGTAGTATGGGACAGGGACCGGAAGGCTACACCTTC.

This chain connects TRBV5-6 to TRBJ2-5; the match to TRBD2 covers 10 bases. The junction had 15 bases not matched to a gene; V was cut back by 0 bases and J by 13 bases. Germline values: CDR1 SGHDT, CDR2 YYEEEE. CDR3 length equals 16 residues. The CDR3 nucleotides read TGTGCCAGCAGCTTGGCCGGGTGGAGCGGGAGGGGTGTTTTGTACTTC. Translated: CASSLAGWSGRGVLYF.

This clone was counted only a few times. CDR3 in amino acids: CASTDRNYGYTF. The CDR3 DNA follows: TGTGCCAGCACGGACAGGAACTATGGCTACACCTTC. The chain carries TRBV7-9 and TRBJ1-2; TRBD1 matches at 7 bases. Germline V gene data show CDR1 as SEHNR and CDR2 as FQNEAQ (reference sequence). The CDR3 consists of 12 residues. The V segment lost 7 bases and the J segment 2 bases; nucleotides outside the gene matches: 1.